These 15 T cell receptor beta chains share one sample of origin, sequenced in a study of blood T cells in healthy people across ages. Sample-barcoded 5' priming and a J-beta primer mix drove a second PCR of roughly 6 to 12 cycles. In TCRdb, the 5' RACE reads were re-called with MiXCR into one record per CDR3 protein. The sample lists about 1.8 million distinct CDR3 sequences; about 50% were seen once. The sequencing sample was made of blood. These receptors all come from a woman between 40 and 50 years old in good health.

The gene calls are TRBV6-2 or TRBV6-3 and TRBJ1-5, with 8 bases aligning to TRBD1. The CDR3 runs to 16 residues. Germline lookup yields CDR1 MNHEY and CDR2 SVGEGT. Unmatched junction bases numbered 7, after V lost 4 bases and J lost 2 bases. In DNA, the CDR3 is TGTGCCAGCAGTTTCGACAGGGGAAGAGGCAATCAGCCCCAGCATTTT. Protein: CASSFDRGRGNQPQHF.

V is TRBV2 and J is TRBJ1-1; tentative D call: TRBD1 (6 bases). The germline gives CDR1 SNHLY, CDR2 FYNNEI. V lost 6 bases and J 0 bases, leaving 14 bases between the germline ends. This CDR3 is built from 15 residues. The CDR3 protein is CASRLRGHMNTEAFF. CDR3 nucleotide sequence: TGTGCCAGCAGACTCAGGGGACACATGAACACTGAAGCTTTCTTT.

The chain is built from TRBV7-9 and TRBJ2-1; D gene uncertain. Trimming cost V 1 base and J 6 bases, with 10 bases left between them. The CDR3 has 14 amino acids. Germline CDR1 is SEHNR and CDR2 is FQNEAQ (reference sequence). The CDR3 spells CASSLEPPSNEQFF. The CDR3 nucleotides are TGTGCCAGCAGCTTAGAGCCCCCGAGCAATGAGCAGTTCTTC. Full variable domain (outside the CDR3, taken from reference TRBV7-9 and TRBJ2-1): DTGVSQNPRHKITKRGQNVTFRCDPISEHNRLYWYRQTLGQGPEFLTYFQNEAQLEKSRLLSDRFSAERPKGSFSTLEIQRTEQGDSAMYLCASSLEPPSNEQFFGPGTRLTVL.

This clonotype occurred a few times. The rearrangement uses TRBV25-1 and TRBJ2-1; D unclear. In germline, CDR1 is MGHDK, CDR2 SYGVNS. The CDR3 totals 12 residues. With 2 bases removed from V and 7 bases from J, the gap between germline ends came to 6 bases. The CDR3 region is CASSEMGNEQFF. CDR3 sequence (DNA): TGTGCCAGCAGTGAAATGGGTAATGAGCAGTTCTTC.

This rearrangement joins TRBV3-1 to TRBJ2-2; D may be TRBD1 (5 bases). The germline V gene encodes CDR1 LGHDT and CDR2 YNNKEL (reference sequence). The CDR3 is made up of 15 amino acids. Trimming cost V 4 bases and J 6 bases, with 15 bases left between them. CDR3 DNA sequence: TGTGCCAGCAGCCTTATAGGGGCGGCGGCCGGGGAGCTGTTTTTT. Its protein product is CASSLIGAAAGELFF.

In its sample, this clonotype was seen a few times. This chain links TRBV6-5 with TRBJ2-7, with a weak D call TRBD2 (5 bases). The ends were cut back, 5 bases at V and 1 base at J, with 15 bases in the middle. Per the germline V gene, CDR1 is MNHEY and CDR2 is SVGAGI. The CDR3 consists of 15 residues. CDR3 sequence reads: CASSKRAPGSYEQYF. CDR3 in DNA: TGTGCCAGCAGTAAACGAGCCCCGGGGTCCTACGAGCAGTACTTC.

The chain has TRBV2 and TRBJ2-5; D may match TRBD1 or TRBD2 (5 bases each). In germline, CDR1 is SNHLY, CDR2 FYNNEI. The CDR3 consists of 13 residues. V was trimmed by 7 bases and J by 5 bases, leaving 14 bases between them. CDR3 bases: TGTGCCAGCACCCTAAGTTGGGGGGAGACCCAGTACTTC. Protein sequence: CASTLSWGETQYF.

The genes are TRBV24-1 and TRBJ1-5; 7 nucleotides agree with TRBD1. V dropped 3 bases and J dropped 9; count of bases not matched to a gene: 7. Germline assignment: CDR1 KGHDR and CDR2 SFDVKD. The CDR3 is 14 residues long. The CDR3 is CATSDHRGLGPQHF. The CDR3 bases are TGTGCCACCAGTGATCACAGGGGTCTGGGGCCCCAGCATTTT.

This clonotype has just a few counts. The gene calls are TRBV20-1 and TRBJ2-3; D remains unclear. V was cut by 3 bases and J by 2 bases, with 9 bases left in between. Germline CDR1 and CDR2: DFQATT and SNEGSKA (reference sequence). CDR3 size: 13 residues. In DNA, the CDR3 is TGCAGTGCTAGTAGGCTGAACACAGATACGCAGTATTTT. As protein: CSASRLNTDTQYF.

This chain links TRBV12-3 or TRBV12-4 with TRBJ2-4, with D hard to call. The CDR3 is 14 amino acids. Trimming took off 4 bases at V and 9 bases at J, with 16 bases between the two ends. In DNA form, the CDR3 reads TGTGCCAGCAGTTCCGGGCCACCTACGTTCATTCAGTACTTC. It yields the protein CASSSGPPTFIQYF.

This sequence joins TRBV28 and TRBJ2-5, with 16 nucleotides matching TRBD2. There are 20 residues in the CDR3. V trimming: 2 bases; J trimming: 3 bases; junction bases outside the gene matches: 12. Germline values: CDR1 MDHEN, CDR2 SYDVKM. CDR3 nucleotide sequence: TGTGCCAGCAGTTTACCGGGACTAGCGGGGGGGACCCTCGAGAAAGAGACCCAGTACTTC. Translating it yields CASSLPGLAGGTLEKETQYF.

This clonotype has just one count. This chain connects TRBV29-1 to TRBJ1-5; TRBD1 aligns across 7 bases. With V trimmed by 4 bases and J by 4 bases, 16 bases remained unmatched. The CDR3 has 17 amino acids. CDR1 and CDR2 (germline): SQVTM, ANQGSEA. CDR3 bases: TGCAGCGTTGGGCCGATACTCTCCCGGGACAGAAATCAGCCCCAGCATTTT. Its protein is CSVGPILSRDRNQPQHF. The variable domain in full, completed from reference TRBV29-1 and TRBJ1-5, reads SAVISQKPSRDICQRGTSLTIQCQVDSQVTMMFWYRQQPGQSLTLIATANQGSEATYESGFVIDKFPISRPNLTFSTLTVSNMSPEDSSIYLCSVGPILSRDRNQPQHFGDGTRLSIL.

The V call is TRBV4-1, the J call TRBJ2-5, with 8 bases fitting TRBD2. The junction had 11 bases not matched to a gene; V was cut back by 4 bases and J by 1 base. From germline, CDR1 is MGHRA and CDR2 YSYEKL. This CDR3 contains 17 residues. The CDR3 sequence: CASSRNPRGGPQETQYF. CDR3 nucleotide sequence: TGCGCCAGCAGCCGAAATCCACGGGGGGGGCCCCAAGAGACCCAGTACTTC.

This chain joins TRBV15 and TRBJ1-2, with D unclear. This CDR3 spans 15 amino acids. V lost 0 bases to trimming and J lost 1 base, with 9 bases between them. Germline V lookup: CDR1 LNHNV, CDR2 YYDKDF (reference sequence). The CDR3 region has the DNA TGTGCCACCAGCAGAGAAATGACCGGTAACTATGGCTACACCTTC. Encoded protein: CATSREMTGNYGYTF. The whole variable domain, filled in from reference TRBV15 and TRBJ1-2, reads DAMVIQNPRYQVTQFGKPVTLSCSQTLNHNVMYWYQQKSSQAPKLLFHYYDKDFNNEADTPDNFQSRRPNTSFCFLDIRSPGLGDTAMYLCATSREMTGNYGYTFGSGTRLTVV.

This clonotype was detected a few times. The J gene is TRBJ2-1, the V gene TRBV12-3 or TRBV12-4; D may be TRBD1 or TRBD2 (5 bases each). The CDR3 sequence is 11 residues long. V was shortened by 7 bases and J by 9 bases, with 10 bases between the two germline ends. CDR3 sequence (DNA): TGTGCCAGCACGAAGGGGACTGAGCAGTTCTTC. It yields the protein CASTKGTEQFF.